The clone carrying this TCR beta chain has a count of ten or more. Antigen: not known. These data belong to a study of T cells in Graves' hyperthyroidism and ophthalmopathy. Study-level results: Patients with ophthalmopathy were separated from those with stable hyperthyroidism by a 13 V-J model.

Regions amplified from RNA transcripts were the TCR beta CDR3 regions. RT-PCR in the first round (using the HTBI primer set) targeted the TCR CDR3. One entry per CDR3 protein, called by TCRdb with MiXCR from the multiplex PCR reads. This sample has around 520,000 distinct CDR3 sequences, with approximately 15% found just once. The material sequenced was blood. This receptor was taken from a woman between 35 and 50 years old with Graves' hyperthyroidism.

The CDR3 DNA reads TGTGCCATCAGCTCAAGCAGGGTCGGGGACACTGAAGCTTTCTTT. Residues: CAISSSRVGDTEAFF. The V call is TRBV10-3, the J call TRBJ1-1, with a weak D call TRBD1 (5 bases). V shed 6 bases and J shed 3 bases, with 17 bases lying between them. Germline values: CDR1 ENHRY, CDR2 SYGVKD. The CDR3 has 15 amino acids.